The 23 T cell receptor beta chains reported below all come from one sample, sequenced in a study of shared T cell receptors in the human thymus. TCRdb's table, derived via immunoSEQ multiplex PCR, lists solely in-frame clones and lacks some. The sample contains roughly 500,000 clones, approximately 78% of which appear only once. These data are also associated with another study on human thymus T cells.

The source material was thymocytes. These receptor sequences come from a boy under two years old with a congenital heart defect.

This sequence joins TRBV10-3 and TRBJ1-1; maybe TRBD1 (6 bases). Germline CDR1 reads ENHRY; CDR2 reads SYGVKD. With 4 bases removed from V and 2 bases from J, the gap between germline ends came to 23 bases. This CDR3 spans 18 amino acids. CDR3 nucleotides: TGTGCCATCAGTGCAGGTGGCCGGGGGGCTAAAGGTAACACTGAAGCTTTCTTT. Translating it yields CAISAGGRGAKGNTEAFF.

The rearrangement uses TRBV11-2 and TRBJ2-7; TRBD2 agrees at 11 bases. Germline assignment: CDR1 SGHAT and CDR2 FQNNGV. The trim removed 5 bases at V and 3 bases at J, leaving 3 bases unmatched. This CDR3 spans 14 amino acids. CDR3 DNA sequence: TGTGCCAGCAGCCAGGGACTAGCGGACTACGAGCAGTACTTC. It encodes CASSQGLADYEQYF.

This chain links TRBV5-6 with TRBJ2-1; 7 bases fit TRBD2. Germline V CDR1 and CDR2: SGHDT, YYEEEE. V trimming: 0 bases; J trimming: 5 bases; junction bases outside the gene matches: 5. The CDR3 runs 15 residues. The CDR3 nucleotides are TGTGCCAGCAGCTTGGCAGGGACTACTCACAATGAGCAGTTCTTC. Translation: CASSLAGTTHNEQFF.

The genes are TRBV7-2 and TRBJ2-2, with 8 nucleotides matching TRBD1. Germline V CDR1 and CDR2: SGHTA, FQGNSA. Trimming at V came to 5 bases and at J to 5 bases, leaving 10 bases not matched to a gene. The CDR3 contains 16 residues. The CDR3 DNA reads TGTGCCAGCAGCCCCCTGGAGGACAGGGAAACCGGGGAGCTGTTTTTT. Translating gives CASSPLEDRETGELFF. Drawing the rest from reference TRBV7-2 and TRBJ2-2, the complete variable domain is GAGVSQSPSNKVTEKGKDVELRCDPISGHTALYWYRQSLGQGLEFLIYFQGNSAPDKSGLPSDRFSAERTGGSVSTLTIQRTQQEDSAVYLCASSPLEDRETGELFFGEGSRLTVL.

The V and J genes are TRBV27 and TRBJ1-4; possible D gene TRBD1, 6 bases. With 3 bases removed from V and 3 bases from J, the gap between germline ends came to 17 bases. The CDR3 is made up of 17 amino acids. The germline V gene has CDR1 MNHEY and CDR2 SMNVEV (reference sequence). The CDR3 here is CASSFNSWDTSNEKLFF. The CDR3, as DNA: TGTGCCAGCAGTTTCAATTCCTGGGACACTTCTAATGAAAAACTGTTTTTT.

The V call is TRBV27, the J call TRBJ2-7; tentatively, D is TRBD1 (6 bases). The CDR3 is 13 amino acids. Germline CDR1 and CDR2: MNHEY and SMNVEV (reference sequence). V gave up 5 bases and J gave up 3 bases, with 11 bases separating them. The CDR3 protein is CASSNRGGYEQYF. CDR3 nucleotides: TGTGCCAGCAGTAACCGAGGGGGCTACGAGCAGTACTTC.

The chain joins TRBV6-6 to TRBJ2-1, with TRBD2 matching over 13 bases. The germline gives CDR1 MNHNY, CDR2 SVGAGI (reference sequence). The CDR3 contains 15 residues. V was pared by 6 bases and J by 7 bases, with 6 bases of the junction left unmatched. CDR3 amino acids: CASRIQTSGGNEQFF. In DNA form, the CDR3 reads TGTGCCAGCAGAATCCAGACTAGCGGGGGGAATGAGCAGTTCTTC.

The chain carries TRBV30 and TRBJ2-1, with 8 bases fitting TRBD2. Trimming cost V 8 bases and J 6 bases; bases outside gene matches: 15. The CDR3 totals 15 residues. Germline V gene sequence: CDR1 GTSNPN, CDR2 SVGIG (reference sequence). Here the CDR3 reads CANPEDGRVANEQFF. The CDR3 region has the DNA TGTGCCAATCCCGAGGACGGGAGGGTCGCCAATGAGCAGTTCTTC.

V usage is TRBV7-6 and J usage is TRBJ2-1; D uncertain. Germline V gene sequence: CDR1 SGHVS, CDR2 FNYEAQ. The CDR3 covers 13 residues. V lost 5 bases and J 7 bases, leaving 12 bases between the germline ends. As DNA, the CDR3 is TGTGCCAGCAGCCCACCCGGGTGGAATGAGCAGTTCTTC. It is translated as CASSPPGWNEQFF.

The genes are TRBV7-2 and TRBJ1-2, with D perhaps matching TRBD1 (5 bases). This CDR3 comprises 14 residues. The germline V and J ends were trimmed by 5 bases and 2 bases, with 12 bases remaining between them. CDR1 and CDR2 from the germline V gene are SGHTA and FQGNSA. The CDR3 protein is CASSVPGLNYGYTF. The CDR3 DNA sequence: TGTGCCAGCAGCGTACCGGGACTAAACTATGGCTACACCTTC.

This chain uses TRBV2 with TRBJ2-1; D is unresolved. This CDR3 is built from 13 residues. V shed 6 bases and J shed 1 base, with 7 bases lying between them. Germline-derived CDR1 and CDR2 are SNHLY and FYNNEI. The CDR3 DNA reads TGTGCCAGCAGACTTCCTTCCTACAATGAGCAGTTCTTC. It encodes CASRLPSYNEQFF.

In its sample, this clone was seen a few times. The chain links TRBV29-1 to TRBJ1-1; 9 nucleotides agree with TRBD1. The germline gives CDR1 SQVTM, CDR2 ANQGSEA. CDR3 length: 16 residues. V lost 0 bases to trimming and J lost 3 bases; unmatched junction nucleotides: 8. CDR3 loop: CSVEDLYRTGDTEAFF. In DNA, the CDR3 is TGCAGCGTTGAAGATCTATATAGGACAGGGGACACTGAAGCTTTCTTT. Filled out from reference TRBV29-1 and TRBJ1-1, the complete variable domain reads SAVISQKPSRDICQRGTSLTIQCQVDSQVTMMFWYRQQPGQSLTLIATANQGSEATYESGFVIDKFPISRPNLTFSTLTVSNMSPEDSSIYLCSVEDLYRTGDTEAFFGQGTRLTVV.

The chain employs TRBV28 and TRBJ1-1; TRBD1 matches at 7 bases. The CDR3 is 15 residues long. Germline V gene lookup returns CDR1 MDHEN and CDR2 SYDVKM. Trimming took 5 bases from V and 1 from J; bases not matched to a gene: 7. The CDR3 region has the DNA TGTGCCAGCAGTCCAGACAGGGTGGGGAACACTGAAGCTTTCTTT. It is translated as CASSPDRVGNTEAFF.

This clone occurred once. The J gene is TRBJ2-5, the V gene TRBV4-3, with 8 nucleotides matching TRBD2. The V segment lost 0 bases and the J segment 4 bases; nucleotides outside the gene matches: 4. CDR3 length: 15 amino acids. Germline V gene sequence: CDR1 LGHNA, CDR2 YSLEER. The CDR3 DNA reads TGCGCCAGCAGCCAAGATAGGGCGGGGGGAGAGACCCAGTACTTC. Its translation is CASSQDRAGGETQYF.

This rearrangement joins TRBV27 to TRBJ2-7; 8 bases are a match to TRBD1. The ends lost 3 bases at V and 4 bases at J; junction bases unmatched: 11. Germline loops: CDR1 MNHEY, CDR2 SMNVEV (reference sequence). The CDR3 is 16 residues long. CDR3 region: CASSFPLGQGRYEQYF. The CDR3 nucleotides are TGTGCCAGCAGTTTCCCCTTAGGACAGGGACGGTACGAGCAGTACTTC.

This clone was counted a few times. The genes are TRBV5-6 and TRBJ1-1, with D maybe TRBD1 (6 bases). From germline, CDR1 is SGHDT and CDR2 YYEEEE. V dropped 3 bases and J dropped 1 base, with 10 bases sitting between them. The CDR3 sequence is 14 residues long. The CDR3 spells CASSSRTENTEAFF. As DNA, the CDR3 is TGTGCCAGCAGCTCCCGGACAGAGAACACTGAAGCTTTCTTT.

With respect to this clone: At one of its ends the junction is not consistent with the germline gene, which may arise from a read error. The chain employs TRBV7-7 and TRBJ2-5, with D possibly matching TRBD2 (6 bases). The CDR3 is 16 amino acids. Germline CDR1 SSHAT, CDR2 FNYEAQ (reference sequence). The CDR3 here is CASSLAAAGKQETQYF. As DNA, the CDR3 is TGTGCCAGCAGTTTAGCGGCGGCGGGCAAACAAGAGACCCAGTACTTC.

The rearrangement joins TRBV15 to TRBJ1-2, with 7 bases that match TRBD1. CDR1 is LNHNV, CDR2 YYDKDF, per germline (reference sequence). With V trimmed by 6 bases and J by 3 bases, 10 bases remained unmatched. The CDR3 runs to 15 residues. The CDR3 nucleotides read TGTGCCACCAGAGGACAGGAGAATAGTTACTATGGCTACACCTTC. It specifies CATRGQENSYYGYTF.

The gene calls are TRBV19 and TRBJ2-7; TRBD1 aligns across 9 bases. The germline V gene encodes CDR1 LNHDA and CDR2 SQIVND (reference sequence). This CDR3 region has 16 residues. The trim removed 4 bases at V and 5 bases at J, leaving 12 bases unmatched. CDR3 protein: CASSRLSGTGLHEQYF. The DNA of the CDR3 is TGTGCCAGTAGTAGACTCTCCGGGACAGGGCTACACGAGCAGTACTTC.

This chain joins TRBV29-1 and TRBJ1-1; the D gene is possibly TRBD1 (6 bases). The germline gives CDR1 SQVTM, CDR2 ANQGSEA. The CDR3 consists of 14 residues. V lost 0 bases and J lost 1, with 9 bases in between. The CDR3 sequence is CSVEDPTGNTEAFF. The CDR3 coding sequence is TGCAGCGTTGAAGATCCGACAGGGAACACTGAAGCTTTCTTT.

The chain has TRBV5-1 and TRBJ2-7; D is ambiguous. V lost 4 bases and J 0 bases, leaving 17 bases between the germline ends. Germline CDR1 reads SGHRS; CDR2 reads YFSETQ. The CDR3 contains 16 residues. This chain's CDR3 is CASSANSIRSSYEQYF. CDR3 in DNA: TGCGCCAGCAGCGCGAACTCAATAAGGAGCTCCTACGAGCAGTACTTC. Together with reference TRBV5-1 and TRBJ2-7, the CDR3 gives the full variable domain: KAGVTQTPRYLIKTRGQQVTLSCSPISGHRSVSWYQQTPGQGLQFLFEYFSETQRNKGNFPGRFSGRQFSNSRSEMNVSTLELGDSALYLCASSANSIRSSYEQYFGPGTRLTVT.

In its sample, this clone was seen a few times. The J gene is TRBJ2-7, the V gene TRBV6-6; D perhaps matches TRBD1 (5 bases). The V end was cut by 6 bases, the J end by 5 bases, with 20 bases between. Germline V gene sequence: CDR1 MNHNY, CDR2 SVGAGI (reference sequence). The CDR3 contains 15 residues. The CDR3 bases are TGTGCCAGCAGCCTGACAATTTGGACATTCCACGAGCAGTACTTC. Amino acids: CASSLTIWTFHEQYF.

V usage is TRBV4-1 and J usage is TRBJ1-6; D perhaps matches TRBD1 (5 bases). Trimming pared 0 bases from V and 3 bases from J, leaving 15 bases between. Germline V gene sequence: CDR1 MGHRA, CDR2 YSYEKL. The CDR3 spans 18 residues. The DNA for the CDR3 is TGCGCCAGCAGCCAAGAAATGAAGTGGGGGGGCTATAATTCACCCCTCCACTTT. Its protein product is CASSQEMKWGGYNSPLHF.